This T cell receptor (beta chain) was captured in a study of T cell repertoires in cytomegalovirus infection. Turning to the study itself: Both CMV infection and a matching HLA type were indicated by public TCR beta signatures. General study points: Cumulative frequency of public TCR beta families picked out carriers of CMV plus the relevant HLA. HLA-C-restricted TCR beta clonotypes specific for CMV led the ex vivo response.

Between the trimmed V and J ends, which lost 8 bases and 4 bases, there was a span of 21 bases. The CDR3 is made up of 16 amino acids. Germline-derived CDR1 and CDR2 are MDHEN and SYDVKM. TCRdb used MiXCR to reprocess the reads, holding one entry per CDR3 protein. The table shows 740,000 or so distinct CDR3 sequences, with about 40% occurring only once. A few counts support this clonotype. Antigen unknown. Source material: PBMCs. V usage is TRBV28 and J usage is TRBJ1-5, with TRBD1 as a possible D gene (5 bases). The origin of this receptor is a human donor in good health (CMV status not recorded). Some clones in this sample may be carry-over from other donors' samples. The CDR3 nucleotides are TGTGCCAGCGGTTCCCTCGGCGGGGCGAAAAATCAGCCCCAGCATTTT. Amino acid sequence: CASGSLGGAKNQPQHF.